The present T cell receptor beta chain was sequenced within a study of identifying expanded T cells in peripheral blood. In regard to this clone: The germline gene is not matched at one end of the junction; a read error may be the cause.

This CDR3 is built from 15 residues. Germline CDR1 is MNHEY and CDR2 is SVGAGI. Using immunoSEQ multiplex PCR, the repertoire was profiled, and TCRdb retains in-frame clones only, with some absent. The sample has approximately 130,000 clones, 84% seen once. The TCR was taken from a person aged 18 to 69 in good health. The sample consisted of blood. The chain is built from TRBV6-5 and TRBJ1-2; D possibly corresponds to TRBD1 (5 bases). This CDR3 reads CASSYSFGAKYGYTF. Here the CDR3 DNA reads TGTGCCAGCAGTTACTCTTTCGGGGCTAAGTATGGCTACACCTTC.